The 31 T cell receptor beta chains below were found in one sample sequenced in a study of blood T cell repertoires in COVID-19. Only in-frame clones appear in the TCRdb table, and some are missing; sequencing was by immunoSEQ multiplex PCR. The sample consists of under 350,000 clones, approximately 85% of them appearing once. The sequencing sample was made of peripheral blood. Source of these receptors: a human donor in a cohort sampled during active COVID-19.

This clone came up once. The sample has other DNA sequences that encode this CDR3 too. The chain is built from TRBV27 and TRBJ2-7, with a weak D call TRBD2 (6 bases). The CDR3 length is 14 residues. CDR1 MNHEY and CDR2 SMNVEV come from the germline V gene (reference sequence). V shed 3 bases and J shed 1 base, with 10 bases lying between them. For the CDR3, the DNA is TGTGCCAGCAGTTTTCGGGGAGGATCCTACGAGCAGTACTTC. Amino acid sequence: CASSFRGGSYEQYF.

This clone occurred a few times. The chain has TRBV6-2 or TRBV6-3 and TRBJ2-7, with D possibly TRBD2 on 6 matching bases. This CDR3 spans 13 amino acids. Trimming removed 5 bases from V and 3 bases from J, with 11 bases in between. Germline CDR1 is MNHEY and CDR2 is SVGEGT. The CDR3: CASSRAGDYEQYF. The DNA of the CDR3 is TGTGCCAGCAGTAGAGCGGGTGACTACGAGCAGTACTTC.

The chain couples TRBV15 to TRBJ2-1; D might be TRBD2 (6 bases). The CDR3 totals 15 residues. Germline V gene sequence: CDR1 LNHNV, CDR2 YYDKDF (reference sequence). V lost 5 bases and J 2 bases, leaving 13 bases between the germline ends. CDR3 sequence (DNA): TGTGCCACCAGCGACGAGGGAGGACCCTACAATGAGCAGTTCTTC. It specifies CATSDEGGPYNEQFF.

The rearrangement joins TRBV18 to TRBJ1-4, with a tentative D call TRBD1 (5 bases). V lost 4 bases and J lost 0, with 12 bases in between. Germline lookup yields CDR1 KGHSH and CDR2 LQKENI. The CDR3 spans 16 residues. This chain's CDR3 is CASSRGPPATNEKLFF. The CDR3 nucleotides read TGTGCCAGCTCACGGGGCCCGCCCGCAACTAATGAAAAACTGTTTTTT. The variable domain in full, completed from reference TRBV18 and TRBJ1-4, reads NAGVMQNPRHLVRRRGQEARLRCSPMKGHSHVYWYRQLPEEGLKFMVYLQKENIIDESGMPKERFSAEFPKEGPSILRIQQVVRGDSAAYFCASSRGPPATNEKLFFGSGTQLSVL.

The chain links TRBV10-3 to TRBJ1-4, with 8 bases lining up with TRBD1. Looked up from germline, CDR1 is ENHRY and CDR2 is SYGVKD. CDR3 length: 13 residues. The J segment lost 11 bases and the V segment lost 2 bases, leaving 4 bases of the junction unmatched. In DNA, the CDR3 is TGTGCCATCAGTGAGAGAGGACAGGGCAAACTGTTTTTT. Encoded protein: CAISERGQGKLFF.

V is TRBV7-9 and J is TRBJ2-3; TRBD2 agrees at 9 bases. The CDR3 is made up of 13 amino acids. The V segment lost 11 bases and the J segment 2 bases; nucleotides outside the gene matches: 5. Germline values: CDR1 SEHNR, CDR2 FQNEAQ (reference sequence). DNA for the CDR3: TGTGCCGGGAGACTAGCGGCCACAGATACGCAGTATTTT. It yields the protein CAGRLAATDTQYF.

The chain is built from TRBV5-1 and TRBJ2-2, with D perhaps matching TRBD2 (5 bases). The CDR3 extends over 15 amino acids. Trimming stripped 0 bases from V and 5 bases from J, with 11 bases between. Germline CDR1 SGHRS, CDR2 YFSETQ. For the CDR3, the DNA is TGCGCCAGCAGCTTGGGTTCCGGGATAACCGGGGAGCTGTTTTTT. Translating gives CASSLGSGITGELFF.

V and J are TRBV5-1 and TRBJ1-3; weak D call: TRBD1 (5 bases). V lost 2 bases and J 0 bases, leaving 9 bases between the germline ends. This CDR3 contains 15 residues. Germline CDR1 reads SGHRS; CDR2 reads YFSETQ. In DNA form, the CDR3 reads TGCGCCAGCAGCTTAAGGGGCAGCTCTGGAAACACCATATATTTT. This sequence encodes CASSLRGSSGNTIYF.

The V gene is TRBV28, the J gene TRBJ1-3; 7 nucleotides agree with TRBD1. Germline V CDR1 and CDR2: MDHEN, SYDVKM. The CDR3 totals 16 residues. Trimming at V came to 5 bases and at J to 2 bases, leaving 9 bases not matched to a gene. CDR3 residues: CASSLASTGAGNTIYF. The CDR3 bases are TGTGCCAGCAGTCTTGCCTCCACAGGGGCTGGAAACACCATATATTTT. Drawing the rest from reference TRBV28 and TRBJ1-3, the complete variable domain is DVKVTQSSRYLVKRTGEKVFLECVQDMDHENMFWYRQDPGLGLRLIYFSYDVKMKEKGDIPEGYSVSREKKERFSLILESASTNQTSMYLCASSLASTGAGNTIYFGEGSWLTVV.

This chain connects TRBV15 to TRBJ2-7, with a tentative D call TRBD2 (7 bases). CDR1 is LNHNV and CDR2 is YYDKDF in the germline V gene (reference sequence). Trimming removed 0 bases from V and 7 bases from J, with 19 bases in between. There are 16 residues in the CDR3. The CDR3 DNA reads as TGTGCCACCAGCAGAGAGGCGGGGGCCCTAAGCCGGGAGCAGTACTTC. Translating gives CATSREAGALSREQYF.

Worth noting for this clone: Additional DNA sequences in this sample encode the identical CDR3. The V call is TRBV5-4, the J call TRBJ2-5; the D is unclear. CDR1 and CDR2 from the germline V gene are SGHNT and YYREEE (reference sequence). The CDR3 spans 13 residues. The ends were cut back, 0 bases at V and 3 bases at J, with 6 bases in the middle. The CDR3: CASSLVPEETQYF. CDR3 nucleotides: TGTGCCAGCAGCTTGGTCCCAGAAGAGACCCAGTACTTC.

The CDR3 sequence: CTSSLTPGLHRGAVF. The DNA for the CDR3 is TGCACCAGCAGCCTGACGCCGGGACTTCACCGGGGAGCTGTTTTT. This chain uses TRBV1 with TRBJ2-2; TRBD2 reflects the table's D call only, with no check against the DNA. TRBV1 is a known pseudogene. The CDR3 has 15 amino acids.

The chain joins TRBV6-5 to TRBJ2-7, with D perhaps TRBD1 (5 bases). The CDR3 consists of 15 residues. V lost 5 bases, J lost 4 bases, and 18 bases lay in between. CDR1 and CDR2 from the germline V gene are MNHEY and SVGAGI. Written as DNA, the CDR3 is TGTGCCAGCAGTCGTCAGGGTCTGGCAGGATACGAGCAGTACTTC. Translation: CASSRQGLAGYEQYF.

The chain carries TRBV5-1 and TRBJ2-2; a possible D gene is TRBD2 (6 bases). Per germline, CDR1 SGHRS and CDR2 YFSETQ. The CDR3 consists of 16 residues. Between the trimmed V and J ends, which lost 0 bases and 5 bases, there was a span of 14 bases. DNA of the CDR3: TGCGCCAGCAGCTTGGCCACGGGACTTCCTACCGGGGAGCTGTTTTTT. Translating gives CASSLATGLPTGELFF.

This clone appeared a few times. The chain employs TRBV6-5 and TRBJ2-7; perhaps TRBD2 as D (6 bases). The CDR3 is made up of 15 amino acids. V lost 0 bases and J lost 2, with 11 bases in between. Germline loops: CDR1 MNHEY, CDR2 SVGAGI. CDR3 sequence (DNA): TGTGCCAGCAGTTACTCGGCGGGATCTCCCTACGAGCAGTACTTC. This translates into CASSYSAGSPYEQYF.

The V call is TRBV12-3 or TRBV12-4, the J call TRBJ2-7; 7 bases agree with TRBD2. This CDR3 has 13 residues. After removal of 4 bases from V and 5 bases from J, the junction contained 5 bases not matched to a gene. The CDR3 bases are TGTGCCAGCAGTTCAGGGAGGGCCCACGAGCAGTACTTC. It codes for CASSSGRAHEQYF.

The J gene is TRBJ1-4, the V gene TRBV7-9; TRBD1 matches at 9 bases. V shed 5 bases, J shed 8 bases, and the junction held 9 bases outside the gene matches. Germline CDR1 SEHNR, CDR2 FQNEAQ (reference sequence). The CDR3 loop spans 15 amino acids. CDR3 region: CASSRTGVAGEKLFF. The CDR3 nucleotides are TGTGCCAGCAGCAGGACAGGGGTGGCGGGAGAAAAACTGTTTTTT.

This sequence joins TRBV5-4 and TRBJ2-7; TRBD1 is a possible D gene (6 bases). The V end was cut by 3 bases, the J end by 3 bases, with 7 bases between. The CDR3 is 12 residues long. The germline V gene encodes CDR1 SGHNT and CDR2 YYREEE (reference sequence). This CDR3 reads CASSSQGYEQYF. In DNA form, the CDR3 reads TGTGCCAGCAGCTCACAGGGCTACGAGCAGTACTTC.

V gene TRBV28 combines with J gene TRBJ1-2; possible D gene TRBD1, 6 bases. The CDR3 is 12 amino acids. Per germline, CDR1 MDHEN and CDR2 SYDVKM. The V gene lost 8 bases and the J gene lost 4 bases, with 11 bases spanning the gap. Here the CDR3 DNA reads TGTGCCAGCGGGTACAGGGCCTATGGCTACACCTTC. As protein: CASGYRAYGYTF.

The chain joins TRBV28 to TRBJ1-4, with D tentatively TRBD1 (6 bases). Trimming cost V 5 bases and J 0 bases, with 10 bases left between them. This CDR3 is 15 amino acids long. Germline values: CDR1 MDHEN, CDR2 SYDVKM. This CDR3 is CASSDRSPTNEKLFF. In nucleotides, the CDR3 is TGTGCCAGCAGTGACAGGAGCCCAACTAATGAAAAACTGTTTTTT.

This chain links TRBV25-1 with TRBJ2-1; TRBD2 might be the D (6 bases). V was trimmed by 1 base and J by 8 bases, leaving 12 bases between them. This CDR3 spans 14 amino acids. Germline CDR1 reads MGHDK; CDR2 reads SYGVNS. CDR3 sequence reads: CASSESGSGDEQFF. CDR3 DNA: TGTGCCAGCAGTGAATCGGGTAGCGGCGATGAGCAGTTCTTC.

This clone was picked up many times. The rearrangement uses TRBV28 and TRBJ2-7; TRBD1 aligns across 7 bases. Germline V lookup: CDR1 MDHEN, CDR2 SYDVKM. After removal of 5 bases from V and 5 bases from J, the junction contained 9 bases not matched to a gene. This CDR3 is 14 amino acids long. The CDR3 sequence: CASSPDRVGDEQYF. For the CDR3, the DNA is TGTGCCAGCAGTCCCGACAGGGTCGGGGACGAGCAGTACTTC.

This clone was seen a single time. The chain links TRBV2 to TRBJ2-3; 7 bases map to TRBD1. The CDR3 is made up of 13 amino acids. Germline CDR1 SNHLY, CDR2 FYNNEI. Trimming removed 7 bases from V and 4 bases from J; junction bases left unmatched: 5. For the CDR3, the DNA is TGTGCCAGCACCGGGACAGTGGCAGATACGCAGTATTTT. This gives the protein CASTGTVADTQYF. Combining the CDR3 with reference TRBV2 and TRBJ2-3 gives the whole variable domain EPEVTQTPSHQVTQMGQEVILRCVPISNHLYFYWYRQILGQKVEFLVSFYNNEISEKSEIFDDQFSVERPDGSNFTLKIRSTKLEDSAMYFCASTGTVADTQYFGPGTRLTVL.

The CDR3 DNA sequence: TGTGCCAGCAGCGAACAGAGCACCGGGGAGCTGTTTTTT. Its translation is CASSEQSTGELFF. This chain joins TRBV7-9 and TRBJ2-2; D uncertain. Trimming stripped 5 bases from V and 4 bases from J, with 8 bases between. From germline, CDR1 is SEHNR and CDR2 FQNEAQ (reference sequence). The CDR3 has 13 residues.

This clone occurred a few times. The rearrangement uses TRBV28 and TRBJ2-5; D perhaps matches TRBD1 (7 bases). This CDR3 spans 16 amino acids. Deletions cut 7 bases from V and 5 bases from J, with 23 bases between. Per germline, CDR1 MDHEN and CDR2 SYDVKM. DNA for the CDR3: TGTGCCAGCACCTTAGGGCAGGGGGGAACGTGGGAGACCCAGTACTTC. It is translated as CASTLGQGGTWETQYF.

This clone was observed once. The V gene is TRBV28, the J gene TRBJ1-3; 8 nucleotides match TRBD1. CDR1 is MDHEN, CDR2 SYDVKM, per germline. The CDR3 extends over 14 amino acids. J gave up 3 bases and V 10 bases, and 8 bases lay outside the gene matches. The CDR3 DNA reads as TGTGCCACCTCCGGGACAGGTGGTGGAAACACCATATATTTT. Translating gives CATSGTGGGNTIYF.

As for this clone: The same CDR3 also results from other DNA sequences found in this sample. The chain carries TRBV11-2 and TRBJ2-1, with D unclear. The ends were cut back, 3 bases at V and 6 bases at J, with 6 bases in the middle. This CDR3 spans 12 amino acids. CDR1 and CDR2 (germline): SGHAT, FQNNGV. The CDR3: CASSFRGNEQFF. The DNA of the CDR3 is TGTGCCAGCAGCTTCCGAGGCAATGAGCAGTTCTTC. The full variable domain, completed using reference TRBV11-2 and TRBJ2-1, is EAGVAQSPRYKIIEKRQSVAFWCNPISGHATLYWYQQILGQGPKLLIQFQNNGVVDDSQLPKDRFSAERLKGVDSTLKIQPAKLEDSAVYLCASSFRGNEQFFGPGTRLTVL.

This rearrangement joins TRBV11-2 to TRBJ2-1, with a tentative D call TRBD2 (6 bases). The V and J ends lost 4 bases and 9 bases respectively, with 22 bases between them. This CDR3 spans 16 amino acids. The germline V gene has CDR1 SGHAT and CDR2 FQNNGV. The CDR3 here is CASSSDLGGLLTEQFF. The CDR3 nucleotides read TGTGCCAGCAGCTCAGACCTGGGAGGCCTTCTCACTGAGCAGTTCTTC.

The V call is TRBV19, the J call TRBJ2-4; a weak D match, TRBD2 (6 bases). CDR3 length equals 14 residues. Germline lookup yields CDR1 LNHDA and CDR2 SQIVND (reference sequence). V lost 7 bases, J lost 5 bases, and 15 bases lay in between. The CDR3 coding sequence is TGTGCCAGTAATAGTAGGAGCGGGCAAAACATTCAGTACTTC. Its translation: CASNSRSGQNIQYF.

This clone came up a few times. V gene TRBV24-1 combines with J gene TRBJ1-2; D is undetermined. The length of the CDR3 is 14 residues. The V and J ends lost 2 bases and 8 bases respectively, with 14 bases between them. Germline-derived CDR1 and CDR2 are KGHDR and SFDVKD. CDR3 amino acids: CATSDSGSFSGYTF. The CDR3, as DNA: TGTGCCACCAGTGATTCGGGGAGCTTTAGCGGCTACACCTTC.

V and J are TRBV27 and TRBJ1-4; the D gene is possibly TRBD1 (5 bases). Germline V lookup: CDR1 MNHEY, CDR2 SMNVEV (reference sequence). V was clipped by 3 bases and J by 8 bases, with 13 bases between them. CDR3 length: 14 residues. The CDR3 DNA reads as TGTGCCAGCAGTTTCAGCACAGGACCAGAAAAACTGTTTTTT. Translating it yields CASSFSTGPEKLFF.